The next 15 T cell receptor beta chains were all read from a single sample in a study of CXCR3-negative and CXCR3-positive naive CD8 T cells. With UMI labels, 5' RACE was used to prepare the TRB cDNA libraries. After re-calling the 5' RACE reads, TCRdb lists one entry per CDR3 protein, DNA absent. The specimen's table records about 48,000 distinct CDR3 sequences. The source material was memory CD8+ T cells from blood. These receptors were taken from a human donor in good health. Some clones in this sample may be carry-over from other donors' samples.

The chain carries TRBV29-1 and TRBJ2-3. This CDR3 spans 17 amino acids. Germline-derived CDR1 and CDR2 are SQVTM and ANQGSEA. This chain's CDR3 is CSVEAVRGPAPTDTQYF.

The chain recombines TRBV11-1 with TRBJ2-7; the D call from TCRdb, TRBD2, cannot be confirmed without DNA. This CDR3 region has 16 residues. Germline V gives CDR1 SGHAT, CDR2 FQDESV (reference sequence). This CDR3 is CASSLVDGLKGYEQYF.

V gene TRBV4-2 combines with J gene TRBJ2-2; the TCRdb call, TRBD2, lacks DNA for checking. CDR1 is LGHNA, CDR2 YNFKEQ, per germline. This CDR3 comprises 16 residues. The chain's CDR3 is CASSRSLAGSTGELFF.

CDR3 in amino acids: CASSPERGGPSSYEQYF. The chain uses TRBV7-6 and TRBJ2-7; TCRdb's D call of TRBD2 is untestable without DNA. CDR1 is SGHVS, CDR2 FNYEAQ, per germline. The CDR3 spans 17 residues.

The chain carries TRBV7-3 and TRBJ2-2; TCRdb's D call, TRBD1, is unchecked because there is no DNA. The CDR3 length is 18 residues. From germline, CDR1 is SGHTA and CDR2 FQGTGA. The chain's CDR3 is CASSSHPPGVRHTGELFF.

The rearrangement links TRBV24-1 to TRBJ2-3; as DNA is missing, the TRBD1 call by TCRdb cannot be tested. The CDR3 has 17 residues. Germline V gene sequence: CDR1 KGHDR, CDR2 SFDVKD. The CDR3 protein is CATSDLATGVSTDTQYF.

The V gene is TRBV7-9, the J gene TRBJ1-5; the TCRdb D gene call, TRBD1, has no DNA to confirm it. CDR1 and CDR2 (germline): SEHNR, FQNEAQ (reference sequence). The CDR3 totals 13 residues. The CDR3 region is CASSLTQDQPQHF.

The rearrangement links TRBV15 to TRBJ2-7. Germline values: CDR1 LNHNV, CDR2 YYDKDF (reference sequence). CDR3 size: 14 residues. CDR3 sequence: CATSSSRGSYEQYF.

This clonotype ranks as medium-sized in terms of frequency. The chain recombines TRBV7-6 with TRBJ2-1. The CDR3 runs to 13 residues. CDR1 and CDR2 (germline): SGHVS, FNYEAQ. The CDR3 sequence is CASSLARHPEQFF.

J is TRBJ1-1 and V is TRBV29-1; no DNA is available, so the TRBD1 call from TCRdb remains unchecked. CDR3 length: 13 residues. Germline loops: CDR1 SQVTM, CDR2 ANQGSEA. This CDR3 is CSVWTGANTEAFF.

The CDR3 protein is CASSLGITETYSNQPQHF. This sequence joins TRBV28 and TRBJ1-5. The CDR3 sequence is 18 residues long. The germline gives CDR1 MDHEN, CDR2 SYDVKM.

The genes are TRBV12-3 or TRBV12-4 and TRBJ2-3; TCRdb proposes TRBD2, but this gene call is untestable without DNA. CDR3 length: 15 residues. The CDR3 loop is CASSLSSGGTDTQYF.

This chain connects TRBV4-2 to TRBJ2-7; TCRdb gives TRBD2 as the D gene, but with no DNA this cannot be confirmed. This CDR3 has 17 residues. CDR1 is LGHNA, CDR2 YNFKEQ, per germline. CDR3 region: CASSQEKVGREADEQYF.

CDR3: CASSRDPPDTQYF. This chain joins TRBV6-2 or TRBV6-3 and TRBJ2-3; TCRdb reports TRBD1, a call that lacks DNA to check it against. Germline assignment: CDR1 MNHEY and CDR2 SVGEGT. This CDR3 region has 13 residues.

CDR3 in amino acids: CSARGRRDYEQYF. The chain has TRBV20-1 and TRBJ2-7. Germline values: CDR1 DFQATT, CDR2 SNEGSKA (reference sequence). This CDR3 is built from 13 residues.